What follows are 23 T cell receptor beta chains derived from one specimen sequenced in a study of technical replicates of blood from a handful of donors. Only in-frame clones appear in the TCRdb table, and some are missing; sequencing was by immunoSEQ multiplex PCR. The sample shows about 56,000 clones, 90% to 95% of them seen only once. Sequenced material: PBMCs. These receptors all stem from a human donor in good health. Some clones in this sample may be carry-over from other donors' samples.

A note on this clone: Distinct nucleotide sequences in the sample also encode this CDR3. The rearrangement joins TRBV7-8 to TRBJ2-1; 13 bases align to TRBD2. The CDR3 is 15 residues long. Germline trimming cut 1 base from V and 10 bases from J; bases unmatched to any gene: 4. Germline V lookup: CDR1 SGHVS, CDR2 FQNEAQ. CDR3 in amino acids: CASSLVLAGGREQFF. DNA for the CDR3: TGTGCCAGCAGCTTAGTACTAGCGGGGGGGCGAGAGCAGTTCTTC.

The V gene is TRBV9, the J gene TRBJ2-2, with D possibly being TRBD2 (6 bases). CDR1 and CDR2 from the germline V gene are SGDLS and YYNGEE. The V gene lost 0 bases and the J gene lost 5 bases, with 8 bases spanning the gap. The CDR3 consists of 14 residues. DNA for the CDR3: TGTGCCAGCAGCGTAGCTGGAGGGACCGGGGAGCTGTTTTTT. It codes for CASSVAGGTGELFF.

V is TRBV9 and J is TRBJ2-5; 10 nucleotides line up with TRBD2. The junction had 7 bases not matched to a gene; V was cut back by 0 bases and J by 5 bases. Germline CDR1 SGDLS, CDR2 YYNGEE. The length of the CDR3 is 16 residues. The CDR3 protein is CASSVETAGGRETQYF. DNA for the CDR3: TGTGCCAGCAGCGTAGAGACAGCGGGGGGGCGGGAGACCCAGTACTTC.

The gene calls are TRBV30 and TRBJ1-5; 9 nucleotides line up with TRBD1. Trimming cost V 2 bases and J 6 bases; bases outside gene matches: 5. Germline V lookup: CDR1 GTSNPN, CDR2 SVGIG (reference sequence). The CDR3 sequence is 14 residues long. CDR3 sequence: CAWSPGQGSQPQHF. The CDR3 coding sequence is TGTGCCTGGAGTCCGGGACAGGGCTCTCAGCCCCAGCATTTT.

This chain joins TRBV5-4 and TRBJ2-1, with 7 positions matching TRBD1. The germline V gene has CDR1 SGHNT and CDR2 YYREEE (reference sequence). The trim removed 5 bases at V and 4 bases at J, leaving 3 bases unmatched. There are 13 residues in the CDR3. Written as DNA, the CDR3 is TGTGCCAGCAGTCGGGACAGATACAATGAGCAGTTCTTC. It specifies CASSRDRYNEQFF.

Written as DNA, the CDR3 is TGTGCCTGGAGTCCGGGACTGGGGGACATTCAGTACTTC. Translated, it gives CAWSPGLGDIQYF. V and J are TRBV30 and TRBJ2-4; possible D gene TRBD2, 6 bases. CDR1 is GTSNPN, CDR2 SVGIG, per germline (reference sequence). Trimming took off 2 bases at V and 8 bases at J, with 13 bases between the two ends. The CDR3 covers 13 residues.

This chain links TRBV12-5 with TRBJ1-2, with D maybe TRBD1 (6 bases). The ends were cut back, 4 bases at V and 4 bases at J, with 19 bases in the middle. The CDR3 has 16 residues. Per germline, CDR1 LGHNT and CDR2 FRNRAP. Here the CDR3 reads CASGSTRDTFRYGYTF. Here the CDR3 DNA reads TGTGCTAGTGGTTCCACCCGGGACACTTTTCGCTATGGCTACACCTTC.

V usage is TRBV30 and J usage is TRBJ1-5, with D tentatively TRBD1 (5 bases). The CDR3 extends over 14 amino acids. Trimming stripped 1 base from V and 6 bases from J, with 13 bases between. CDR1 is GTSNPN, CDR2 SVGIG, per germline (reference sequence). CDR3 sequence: CAWSAYGGGQPQHF. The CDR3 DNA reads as TGTGCCTGGAGTGCTTATGGGGGAGGTCAGCCCCAGCATTTT. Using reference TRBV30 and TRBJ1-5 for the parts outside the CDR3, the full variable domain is SQTIHQWPATLVQPVGSPLSLECTVEGTSNPNLYWYRQAAGRGLQLLFYSVGIGQISSEVPQNLSASRPQDRQFILSSKKLLLSDSGFYLCAWSAYGGGQPQHFGDGTRLSIL.

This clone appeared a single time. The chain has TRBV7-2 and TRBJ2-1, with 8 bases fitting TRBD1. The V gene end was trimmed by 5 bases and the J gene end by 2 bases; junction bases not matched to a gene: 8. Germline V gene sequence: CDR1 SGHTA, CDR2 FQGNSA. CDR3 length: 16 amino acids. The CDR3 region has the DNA TGTGCCAGCAGCCAAGACAGGGGAAGAGCCTACAATGAGCAGTTCTTC. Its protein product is CASSQDRGRAYNEQFF.

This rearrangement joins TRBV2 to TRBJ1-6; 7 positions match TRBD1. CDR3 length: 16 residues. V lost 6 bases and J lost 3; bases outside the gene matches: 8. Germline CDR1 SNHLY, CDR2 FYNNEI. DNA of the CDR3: TGTGCCAGCAGAGTGGACAGGTCCAACTATAATTCACCCCTCCACTTT. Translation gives CASRVDRSNYNSPLHF. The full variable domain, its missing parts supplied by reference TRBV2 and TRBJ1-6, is EPEVTQTPSHQVTQMGQEVILRCVPISNHLYFYWYRQILGQKVEFLVSFYNNEISEKSEIFDDQFSVERPDGSNFTLKIRSTKLEDSAMYFCASRVDRSNYNSPLHFGNGTRLTVT.

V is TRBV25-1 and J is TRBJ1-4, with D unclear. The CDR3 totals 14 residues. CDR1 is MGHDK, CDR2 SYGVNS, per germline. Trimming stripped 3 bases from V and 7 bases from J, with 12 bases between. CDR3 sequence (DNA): TGTGCCAGCAGTGATGCAAGTCCGGTTGAAAAACTGTTTTTT. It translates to CASSDASPVEKLFF.

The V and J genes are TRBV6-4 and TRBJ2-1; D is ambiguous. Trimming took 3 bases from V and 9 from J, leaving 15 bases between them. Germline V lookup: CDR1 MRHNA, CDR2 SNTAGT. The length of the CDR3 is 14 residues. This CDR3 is CASSEMSLSTEQFF. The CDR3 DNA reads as TGTGCCAGCAGTGAAATGTCCCTTAGCACTGAGCAGTTCTTC.

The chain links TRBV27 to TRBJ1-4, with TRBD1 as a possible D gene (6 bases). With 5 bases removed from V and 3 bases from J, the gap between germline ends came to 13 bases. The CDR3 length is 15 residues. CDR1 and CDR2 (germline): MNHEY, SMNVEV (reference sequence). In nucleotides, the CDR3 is TGTGCCAGCAGTGGCACAGGGTTAGCTAATGAAAAACTGTTTTTT. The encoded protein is CASSGTGLANEKLFF.

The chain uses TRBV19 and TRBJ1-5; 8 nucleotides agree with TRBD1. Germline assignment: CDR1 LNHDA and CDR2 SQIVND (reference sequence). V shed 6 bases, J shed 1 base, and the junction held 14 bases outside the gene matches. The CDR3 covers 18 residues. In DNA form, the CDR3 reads TGTGCCAGTAGCCCTCCGGGACAGGCCACAAGGAGCAATCAGCCCCAGCATTTT. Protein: CASSPPGQATRSNQPQHF.

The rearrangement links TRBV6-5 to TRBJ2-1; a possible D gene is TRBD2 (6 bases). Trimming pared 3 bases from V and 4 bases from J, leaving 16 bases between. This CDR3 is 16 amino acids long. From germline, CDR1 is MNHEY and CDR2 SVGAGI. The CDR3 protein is CASSYPGSAGYNEQFF. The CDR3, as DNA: TGTGCCAGCAGTTATCCCGGCTCAGCGGGTTACAATGAGCAGTTCTTC.

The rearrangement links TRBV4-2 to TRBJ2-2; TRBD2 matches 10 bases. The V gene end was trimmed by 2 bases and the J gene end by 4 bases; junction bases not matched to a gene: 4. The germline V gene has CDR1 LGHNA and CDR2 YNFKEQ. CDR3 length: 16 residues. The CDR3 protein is CASSQPAGGLTGELFF. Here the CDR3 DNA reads TGTGCCAGCAGCCAACCAGCGGGGGGGCTCACCGGGGAGCTGTTTTTT.

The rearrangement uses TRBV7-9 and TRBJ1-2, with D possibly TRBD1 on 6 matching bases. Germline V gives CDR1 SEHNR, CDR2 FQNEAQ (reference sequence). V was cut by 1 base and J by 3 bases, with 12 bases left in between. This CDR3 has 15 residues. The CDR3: CASSLVGGSDYGYTF. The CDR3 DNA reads TGTGCCAGCAGCTTAGTTGGGGGCTCGGACTATGGCTACACCTTC.

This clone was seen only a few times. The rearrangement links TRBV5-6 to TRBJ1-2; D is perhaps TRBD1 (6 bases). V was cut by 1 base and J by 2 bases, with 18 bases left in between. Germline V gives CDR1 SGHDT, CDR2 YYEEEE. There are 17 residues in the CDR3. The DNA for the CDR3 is TGTGCCAGCAGCTTGTGGCGGACAGAAAGTGGGAACTATGGCTACACCTTC. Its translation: CASSLWRTESGNYGYTF.

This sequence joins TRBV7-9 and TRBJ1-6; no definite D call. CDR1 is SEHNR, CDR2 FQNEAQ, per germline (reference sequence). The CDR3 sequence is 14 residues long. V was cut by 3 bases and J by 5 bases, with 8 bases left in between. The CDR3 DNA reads TGTGCCAGCAGCTTCGACCGGGATAATTCACCCCTCCACTTT. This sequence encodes CASSFDRDNSPLHF.

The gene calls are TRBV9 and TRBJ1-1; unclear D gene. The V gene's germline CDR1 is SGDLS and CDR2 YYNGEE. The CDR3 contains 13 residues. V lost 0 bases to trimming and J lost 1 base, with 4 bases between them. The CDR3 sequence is CASSVAGNTEAFF. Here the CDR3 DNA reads TGTGCCAGCAGCGTAGCCGGGAACACTGAAGCTTTCTTT.

The chain's CDR3 is CASSPPGRKEGWGYTF. CDR3 nucleotide sequence: TGTGCCAGCTCACCACCGGGACGAAAGGAGGGCTGGGGCTACACCTTC. The V and J genes are TRBV18 and TRBJ1-2; D perhaps matches TRBD1 (5 bases). Germline-derived CDR1 and CDR2 are KGHSH and LQKENI. The length of the CDR3 is 16 residues. Trimming left V 0 bases short and J 8 bases short, with 19 bases between.

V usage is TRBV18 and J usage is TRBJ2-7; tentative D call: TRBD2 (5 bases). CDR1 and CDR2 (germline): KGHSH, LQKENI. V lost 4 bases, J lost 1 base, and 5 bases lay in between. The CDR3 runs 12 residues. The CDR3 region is CASSLASYEQYF. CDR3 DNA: TGTGCCAGCTCACTAGCGTCCTACGAGCAGTACTTC.

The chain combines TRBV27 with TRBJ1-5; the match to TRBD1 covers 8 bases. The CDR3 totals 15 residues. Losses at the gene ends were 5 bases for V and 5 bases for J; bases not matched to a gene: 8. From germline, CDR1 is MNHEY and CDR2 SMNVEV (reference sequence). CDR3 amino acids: CASSQRTGRDQPQHF. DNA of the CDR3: TGTGCCAGCAGTCAACGGACAGGGAGGGATCAGCCCCAGCATTTT.